This T cell receptor (beta chain) was recorded in a study of T cell repertoires in ileal Crohn's disease. Study-wide background: Less than 40% were active smokers at surgery; median disease duration was around 7.9 years.

Note on this clone: Its antigen is still unknown.

General study points: Sorted CD8 T cells held more high-frequency clones than CD4.

Included were adult ileal or ileocolonic Crohn's patients indicated for ileocolonic resection. Profiling relied on immunoSEQ multiplex PCR, and the TCRdb table lists in-frame clones only, not all of them. The sample yields approximately 12,000 clones, roughly four fifths seen once. The sequence derives from an adult with Crohn's disease. Sequences were obtained from ileal tissue.

The CDR3 nucleotides are TGTGCCAGCAGTCCGGGACAGGGATATGAAAAACTGTTTTTT. This encodes CASSPGQGYEKLFF. The rearrangement uses TRBV2 and TRBJ1-4, with 9 bases that match TRBD1. CDR1 and CDR2 (germline): SNHLY, FYNNEI. The V segment lost 5 bases and the J segment 6 bases; nucleotides outside the gene matches: 4. The CDR3 length is 14 residues.